This TCR beta chain was found in a study of PD-1 blockade in classical Hodgkin lymphoma. The CDR3 has 16 amino acids. V shed 1 base and J shed 5 bases, with 18 bases lying between them. Germline V gives CDR1 SGHTA, CDR2 FQGNSA. Each patient relapsed following autologous stem cell transplantation, and prior brentuximab vedotin exposure differed. General observations from the study: Newly diagnosed patients reportedly had lower baseline TCR diversity than healthy donors.

Of note for this clone: Its antigen remains unknown.

Using immunoSEQ multiplex PCR, the repertoire was profiled, and TCRdb retains in-frame clones only, with some absent. The table includes about 110,000 clones, roughly nine tenths detected once. This rearrangement joins TRBV7-2 to TRBJ2-7; the D gene is possibly TRBD2 (6 bases). The sequence was obtained from a human donor with classical Hodgkin lymphoma. Sequenced here: peripheral blood mononuclear cells (PBMCs), sampled before the second cycle of nivolumab. CDR3 DNA sequence: TGTGCCAGCAGCTTAGAGGAGCGGGTTGTCATACACGAGCAGTACTTC. Protein product: CASSLEERVVIHEQYF.